These T cell receptor beta chains were read from a single sample in a study of T cells in Graves' hyperthyroidism and ophthalmopathy. TCRdb reanalysed the multiplex PCR reads using MiXCR and keeps one entry per CDR3 protein. This sample has 300,000 to 500,000 distinct CDR3 sequences, with over 11% found just once. The sample taken for sequencing was blood. These receptors were obtained from a man aged 50 to 60 with Graves' ophthalmopathy. Each CDR3 is given with its conserved first and last residue. A D gene is named only where the DNA matches it firmly. Size tells how often a clone was seen (once, few, many) or the class of an expanded clone, and some rows leave it out.

v_call: TRBV28
clone_size: many
j_call: TRBJ1-5
d_call: -
cdr3_nt: TGTGCCAGCAGCTTAGCAGGTAGCAATCAGCCCCAGCATTTT
cdr3_aa: CASSLAGSNQPQHF

v_call: TRBV29-1
clone_size: -
j_call: TRBJ2-3
d_call: TRBD2
cdr3_nt: TGCAGCGGACGACTAGCGGTTGGCACAGATACGCAGTATTTT
cdr3_aa: CSGRLAVGTDTQYF

v_call: TRBV5-6
clone_size: many
j_call: TRBJ2-7
d_call: TRBD1
cdr3_nt: TGTGCCAGCAGCTTCTTCCGGGACAGCACCTACGAGCAGTACTTC
cdr3_aa: CASSFFRDSTYEQYF

v_call: TRBV19
clone_size: -
j_call: TRBJ2-1
d_call: TRBD2
cdr3_nt: TGTGCCAGTAGTATCGCTAGCGGGAGGGCCCTGTACAATGAGCAGTTCTTC
cdr3_aa: CASSIASGRALYNEQFF

v_call: TRBV11-2
clone_size: many
j_call: TRBJ2-3
d_call: -
cdr3_nt: TGTGCCAGCAGCTTAGTAGGCGGACCTAGCACAGATACGCAGTATTTT
cdr3_aa: CASSLVGGPSTDTQYF

v_call: TRBV12-3/TRBV12-4
clone_size: -
j_call: TRBJ2-1
d_call: -
cdr3_nt: TGTGCCAGCAGTTTAGGTAGCTTCGTCTCCTACAATGAGCAGTTCTTC
cdr3_aa: CASSLGSFVSYNEQFF

v_call: TRBV28
clone_size: many
j_call: TRBJ1-2
d_call: -
cdr3_nt: TGTGCCAGCACCGGACAGCCATATGGCTACACCTTC
cdr3_aa: CASTGQPYGYTF

v_call: TRBV11-3
clone_size: many
j_call: TRBJ2-6
d_call: TRBD2
cdr3_nt: TGTGCCAGCAGACGGACTAGCGCTGGGGCCAACGTCCTGACTTTC
cdr3_aa: CASRRTSAGANVLTF

v_call: TRBV6-1
clone_size: few
j_call: TRBJ1-2
d_call: -
cdr3_nt: TGTGCCAGCAGTCCCCTGGGGGCAGATGGCTACACCTTC
cdr3_aa: CASSPLGADGYTF

v_call: TRBV5-1
clone_size: many
j_call: TRBJ2-3
d_call: TRBD1
cdr3_nt: TGCGCCAGCAGCCAAGGGACAGGGGGCCGGAGTCCAGATACGCAGTATTTT
cdr3_aa: CASSQGTGGRSPDTQYF

v_call: TRBV3-1
clone_size: many
j_call: TRBJ2-1
d_call: TRBD2
cdr3_nt: TGTGCCAGCAGCCAAGATCGACTAGCGGGCCAGCAGTTCTTC
cdr3_aa: CASSQDRLAGQQFF

v_call: TRBV10-1
clone_size: many
j_call: TRBJ2-7
d_call: TRBD2
cdr3_nt: TGCGCCAGCAGTGGGAAAGGACTAGCGGGAGGCGAGCAGTACTTC
cdr3_aa: CASSGKGLAGGEQYF

v_call: TRBV2
clone_size: once
j_call: TRBJ2-1
d_call: -
cdr3_nt: TGTGCCAGCAGCGTAGTCGGTAGCGGAGGGGGAAACAATGAGCAGTTCTTC
cdr3_aa: CASSVVGSGGGNNEQFF

v_call: TRBV6-1
clone_size: -
j_call: TRBJ2-3
d_call: -
cdr3_nt: TGTGCCAGCAGCGGAACCACGGGATCAGCAGATACGCAGTATTTT
cdr3_aa: CASSGTTGSADTQYF

v_call: TRBV5-1
clone_size: many
j_call: TRBJ1-1
d_call: -
cdr3_nt: TGCGCCAGCCGATCGGGGGCGACAGTGAACACTGAAGCTTTCTTT
cdr3_aa: CASRSGATVNTEAFF

v_call: TRBV28
clone_size: few
j_call: TRBJ2-7
d_call: TRBD2
cdr3_nt: TGTGCCAGCATCAAAGCGGGAGTCGTAAACGAGCAGTACTTC
cdr3_aa: CASIKAGVVNEQYF

v_call: TRBV5-1
clone_size: many
j_call: TRBJ2-1
d_call: TRBD2
cdr3_nt: TGCGCCAGCAGCTCTCTAGCGGGAGGGCCAAATGAGCAGTTCTTC
cdr3_aa: CASSSLAGGPNEQFF

v_call: TRBV18
clone_size: few
j_call: TRBJ2-6
d_call: TRBD1
cdr3_nt: TGTGCCAGCTCATTACAGGGGGCTGGGGCCAACGTCCTGACTTTC
cdr3_aa: CASSLQGAGANVLTF

v_call: TRBV5-1
clone_size: few
j_call: TRBJ2-1
d_call: TRBD2
cdr3_nt: TGTGCCAGCAGCTTTGCCGGACTAGCGGGAGCCAAAGGGGGTGAGCAGTTCTTC
cdr3_aa: CASSFAGLAGAKGGEQFF

v_call: TRBV11-2
clone_size: many
j_call: TRBJ2-5
d_call: TRBD1
cdr3_nt: TGTGCCAGCAGCTCCTTAGACAGGGGCTATCCCCTTGAGGAGACCCAGTACTTC
cdr3_aa: CASSSLDRGYPLEETQYF

v_call: TRBV20-1
clone_size: many
j_call: TRBJ2-3
d_call: -
cdr3_nt: TGCAGTGCTCTCCGACAGGGAGGAGCAGATACGCAGTATTTT
cdr3_aa: CSALRQGGADTQYF

v_call: TRBV29-1
clone_size: many
j_call: TRBJ2-5
d_call: -
cdr3_nt: TGCAGCGTTGAAACGGCAGCTACCCAGTACTTC
cdr3_aa: CSVETAATQYF

v_call: TRBV29-1
clone_size: many
j_call: TRBJ2-7
d_call: -
cdr3_nt: TGCAGCGTTACCGACGGGACCTACGAGCAGTACTTC
cdr3_aa: CSVTDGTYEQYF

v_call: TRBV28
clone_size: many
j_call: TRBJ2-7
d_call: TRBD2
cdr3_nt: TGTGCCAGCAGTCAACTAGCGGGGCGGCTGTCCTACGAGCAGTACTTC
cdr3_aa: CASSQLAGRLSYEQYF

v_call: TRBV11-2
clone_size: many
j_call: TRBJ2-2
d_call: TRBD2
cdr3_nt: TGTGCCAGCAGCTTAGGGTATAGGCTAGCGGGATTCGCCGGGGAGCTGTTTTTT
cdr3_aa: CASSLGYRLAGFAGELFF

v_call: TRBV24-1
clone_size: few
j_call: TRBJ2-1
d_call: -
cdr3_nt: TGTGCCACCAGTGAATCCGGAGGGTCAGGCAATGAGCAGTTCTTC
cdr3_aa: CATSESGGSGNEQFF

v_call: TRBV6-2/TRBV6-3
clone_size: -
j_call: TRBJ2-4
d_call: -
cdr3_nt: TGTGCCAGCAGTTTGGGACGGTCGGGCAAAAACATTCAGTACTTC
cdr3_aa: CASSLGRSGKNIQYF

v_call: TRBV7-9
clone_size: many
j_call: TRBJ1-1
d_call: -
cdr3_nt: TGTGCCAGCAGCTTAAAACAAGTGAACACTGAAGCTTTCTTT
cdr3_aa: CASSLKQVNTEAFF

v_call: TRBV2
clone_size: many
j_call: TRBJ2-3
d_call: TRBD2
cdr3_nt: TGTGCCAGCAGTGTCTCCCTAGCGGTGGCAGATACGCAGTATTTT
cdr3_aa: CASSVSLAVADTQYF

v_call: TRBV5-1
clone_size: many
j_call: TRBJ1-1
d_call: TRBD1
cdr3_nt: TGCGCCAGCAGCTTGGGGGGATCAGGGACAGCGAACACTGAAGCTTTCTTT
cdr3_aa: CASSLGGSGTANTEAFF

v_call: TRBV29-1
clone_size: -
j_call: TRBJ2-5
d_call: -
cdr3_nt: TGCAGCGTTGAAGGGGGATTGGGGCAAGAGACCCAGTACTTC
cdr3_aa: CSVEGGLGQETQYF

v_call: TRBV30
clone_size: many
j_call: TRBJ2-2
d_call: -
cdr3_nt: TGTGCCTGGAGTTTATCTGGAGTTAACACCGGGGAGCTGTTTTTT
cdr3_aa: CAWSLSGVNTGELFF

v_call: TRBV11-2
clone_size: many
j_call: TRBJ2-7
d_call: -
cdr3_nt: TGTGCCAGCAGCTTAGACCTGGGTCTCGCCTACGAGCAGTACTTC
cdr3_aa: CASSLDLGLAYEQYF

v_call: TRBV5-1
clone_size: -
j_call: TRBJ2-7
d_call: TRBD2
cdr3_nt: TGCGCCAGCAGCATACTAGCGGGATTCTCCTACGAGCAGTACTTC
cdr3_aa: CASSILAGFSYEQYF

v_call: TRBV7-9
clone_size: -
j_call: TRBJ2-2
d_call: -
cdr3_nt: TGTGCCAGCAGACGACCGCCGAACACCGGGGAGCTGTTTTTT
cdr3_aa: CASRRPPNTGELFF

v_call: TRBV7-9
clone_size: many
j_call: TRBJ2-1
d_call: -
cdr3_nt: TGTGCCAGCAGCCTTTGGTCCAACAATGAGCAGTTCTTC
cdr3_aa: CASSLWSNNEQFF

v_call: TRBV7-9
clone_size: many
j_call: TRBJ2-5
d_call: -
cdr3_nt: TGTGCCAGCAGCCCCCCTGGATCGCGAGGAGGGAGTGGGGTGAGGAGCGAGACCCAGTACTTC
cdr3_aa: CASSPPGSRGGSGVRSETQYF

v_call: TRBV10-2
clone_size: few
j_call: TRBJ2-2
d_call: TRBD1
cdr3_nt: TGCGCCAGCACGAATCACCGGGACAGGGTCACCGGGGAGCTGTTTTTT
cdr3_aa: CASTNHRDRVTGELFF

v_call: TRBV5-5
clone_size: -
j_call: TRBJ1-5
d_call: TRBD1
cdr3_nt: TGTGCCAGCAGCTTGGGACAGGGGCGAATGGAGCCCCAGCATTTT
cdr3_aa: CASSLGQGRMEPQHF

v_call: TRBV20-1
clone_size: -
j_call: TRBJ2-3
d_call: TRBD2
cdr3_nt: TGCAGTGCTTTGGGACTAGCGGGATCAGATACGCAGTATTTT
cdr3_aa: CSALGLAGSDTQYF

v_call: TRBV28
clone_size: few
j_call: TRBJ2-2
d_call: -
cdr3_nt: TGTGCCAGCAGTTTACCGGTCCCCGGGGAGCTGTTTTTT
cdr3_aa: CASSLPVPGELFF

v_call: TRBV5-1
clone_size: -
j_call: TRBJ1-3
d_call: -
cdr3_nt: TGCGCCATCAGCTTGGAAACCGCTGGAAACACCATATATTTT
cdr3_aa: CAISLETAGNTIYF

v_call: TRBV12-3/TRBV12-4
clone_size: -
j_call: TRBJ1-5
d_call: -
cdr3_nt: TGTGCCAGCAGTTTAGCAGTAAATCAGCCCCAGCATTTT
cdr3_aa: CASSLAVNQPQHF

v_call: TRBV3-1
clone_size: many
j_call: TRBJ1-2
d_call: TRBD1
cdr3_nt: TGTGCCAGCAGTGCCGCCGGGACAGGACGAGCTAACTATGGCTACACCTTC
cdr3_aa: CASSAAGTGRANYGYTF

v_call: TRBV29-1
clone_size: few
j_call: TRBJ2-3
d_call: -
cdr3_nt: TGCAGCGTTGTATGGTATACTAGCACAGATACGCAGTATTTT
cdr3_aa: CSVVWYTSTDTQYF

v_call: TRBV20-1
clone_size: many
j_call: TRBJ2-1
d_call: TRBD1
cdr3_nt: TGCAGTGCTACCCTCAGGACAGGGTGGCGGCGAATATCTGTTGAGCAGTTCTTC
cdr3_aa: CSATLRTGWRRISVEQFF

v_call: TRBV19
clone_size: -
j_call: TRBJ1-2
d_call: -
cdr3_nt: TGTGCCAGTAGTATAACTGGGCTAGACGGCTACACCTTC
cdr3_aa: CASSITGLDGYTF

v_call: TRBV28
clone_size: -
j_call: TRBJ2-4
d_call: -
cdr3_nt: TGTGCCAGCAGTTGCGACGGAAACATTCAGTACTTC
cdr3_aa: CASSCDGNIQYF

v_call: TRBV20-1
clone_size: few
j_call: TRBJ2-3
d_call: TRBD1
cdr3_nt: TGCAGTGCTAGGGGGACAGGGGGCCTAGCGGGAATGACAGATACGCAGTATTTT
cdr3_aa: CSARGTGGLAGMTDTQYF

v_call: TRBV5-1
clone_size: many
j_call: TRBJ2-1
d_call: TRBD2
cdr3_nt: TGCGCCAGCAGCCGGGTAGCGGGAGGGTCCTACAATGAGCAGTTCTTC
cdr3_aa: CASSRVAGGSYNEQFF

v_call: TRBV20-1
clone_size: many
j_call: TRBJ2-7
d_call: -
cdr3_nt: TGCAGTGCTAGGGGGCGGGGATGGCGAAACGAGCAGTACTTC
cdr3_aa: CSARGRGWRNEQYF